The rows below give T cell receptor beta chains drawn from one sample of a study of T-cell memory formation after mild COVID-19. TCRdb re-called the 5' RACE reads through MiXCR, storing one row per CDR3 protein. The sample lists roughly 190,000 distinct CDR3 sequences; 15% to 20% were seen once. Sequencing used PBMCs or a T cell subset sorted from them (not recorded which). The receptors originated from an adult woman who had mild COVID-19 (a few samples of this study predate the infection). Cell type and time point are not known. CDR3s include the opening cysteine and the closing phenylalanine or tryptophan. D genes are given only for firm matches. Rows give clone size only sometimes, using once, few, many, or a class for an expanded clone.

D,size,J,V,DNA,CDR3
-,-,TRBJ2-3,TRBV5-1,TGCGCCAGCAGCTTTCAAACAGATACGCAGTATTTT,CASSFQTDTQYF
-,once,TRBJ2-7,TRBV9,TGTGCCAGCAGCCCGGGCCCGGACTACGAGCAGTACTTC,CASSPGPDYEQYF
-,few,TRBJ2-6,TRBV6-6,TGTGCCAGCACCCATGGGGACGTCCTGACTTTC,CASTHGDVLTF
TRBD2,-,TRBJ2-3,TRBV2,TGTGCCAGCAGTGGACTAGCGGGATGGGAGGAGGATACGCAGTATTTT,CASSGLAGWEEDTQYF
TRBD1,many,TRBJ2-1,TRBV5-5,TGTGCCAGCAGCTTGAGGCAGGGGGTCGGCAATGAGCAGTTCTTC,CASSLRQGVGNEQFF
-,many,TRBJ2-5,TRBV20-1,TGCAGCGCGGGCAGGGGAGGGAGCCAAGAGACCCAGTACTTC,CSAGRGGSQETQYF
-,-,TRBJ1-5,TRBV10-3,TGTGCCATCAGCCCCCAACGAGGCGAGCCCCAGCATTTT,CAISPQRGEPQHF
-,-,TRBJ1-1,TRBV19,TGTGCCAGCCACCAATTGGACAATAGGGACACTGAAGCTTTCTTT,CASHQLDNRDTEAFF
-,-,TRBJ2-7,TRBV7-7,TGTGCTAGCAGCCTCCTTGAGAACTACGAGCAGTACTTC,CASSLLENYEQYF
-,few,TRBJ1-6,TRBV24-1,TGTGCCACCAGTGAACAGCCTAATTCACCCCTCCACTTT,CATSEQPNSPLHF
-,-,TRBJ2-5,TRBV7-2,TGTGCCAGCAGCTTCACGGGGGAGTCAGAGACCCAGTACTTC,CASSFTGESETQYF
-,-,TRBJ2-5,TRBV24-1,TGTGCCACCAGTGATGCAGGAGAGCGGGAGACCCAGTACTTC,CATSDAGERETQYF
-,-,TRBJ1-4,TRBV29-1,TGCAGCGTCAAGACAGGAATGATCGAAAAACTGTTTTTT,CSVKTGMIEKLFF
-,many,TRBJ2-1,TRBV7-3,TGTGCCAGCAGCTCTGGGACTGGAGCACATGAGCAGTTCTTC,CASSSGTGAHEQFF
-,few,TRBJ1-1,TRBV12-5,TGTGCTAGTGGTTTGGCCAAGGACACTAAGAACACTGAAGCTTTCTTT,CASGLAKDTKNTEAFF
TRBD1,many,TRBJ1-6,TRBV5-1,TGCGCCAGCAGCTTGCGGACAGGGGGATTGTCACCCCTCCACTTT,CASSLRTGGLSPLHF
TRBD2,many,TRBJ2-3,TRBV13,TGTGCCAGCAGCTTCGTTGGACTAGCGGGAGTCACAGATACGCAGTATTTT,CASSFVGLAGVTDTQYF
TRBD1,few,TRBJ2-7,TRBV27,TGTGCCAGCAGTCAACGCCGGGACAGCTACGAGCAGTACTTC,CASSQRRDSYEQYF
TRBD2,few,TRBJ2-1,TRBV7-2,TGTGCCAGCAGCTTAGCGGGTGCGGGAGTGGGGAATGAGCAGTTCTTC,CASSLAGAGVGNEQFF
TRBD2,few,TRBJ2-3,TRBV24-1,TGTGCCACCAGTACGACCTCAGTAGCGGGAGACTTCACAGATACGCAGTATTTT,CATSTTSVAGDFTDTQYF
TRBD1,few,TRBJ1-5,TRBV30,TGTGCCTGGACCGAGGGGGCTTATAGCAATCAGCCCCAGCATTTT,CAWTEGAYSNQPQHF